What follows is one T cell receptor beta chain and its context. The antigen is unknown. The CDR3 spans 14 residues. Per the germline V gene, CDR1 is SGHRS and CDR2 is YFSETQ. V gave up 0 bases and J gave up 2 bases, with 9 bases separating them. This entry is derived from a study of radiotherapy plus CTLA-4 blockade in lung cancer. Repertoires were generated with immunoSEQ multiplex PCR, while TCRdb's copy carries only in-frame clones and drops some. In the table there are fewer than 100,000 clones, about 84% of which are singletons. Points from the study as a whole: TCR clones of tumor origin grew in blood after radiotherapy plus ipilimumab. Together with interferon-beta, which increased in serum after radiation, early dynamic changes in blood T cell clones were reportedly the best predictors of response.

The clonotype originates from a human donor with non-small cell lung cancer who had stable disease on radiotherapy plus ipilimumab. The specimen was peripheral blood, collected from a patient treated with radiotherapy plus ipilimumab. The rearrangement uses TRBV5-1 and TRBJ2-7; D perhaps matches TRBD1 (5 bases). CDR3 sequence reads: CASSLGRVAYEQYF. Written as DNA, the CDR3 is TGCGCCAGCAGCTTGGGCAGGGTGGCCTACGAGCAGTACTTC.